This T cell receptor beta chain derives from a study of CXCR3-negative and CXCR3-positive naive CD8 T cells. TRB cDNA libraries were made by UMI-labeled 5' RACE. TCRdb reprocessed the 5' RACE reads, keeping one entry per CDR3 protein, no DNA. The specimen's table records tens of thousands of distinct CDR3 sequences. As for this clonotype: Antigen unknown.

CDR1 MNHEY and CDR2 SVGAGI come from the germline V gene. The CDR3 has 15 amino acids. A CD45RO-CCR7+CD27+CD95- phenotype identified naive CD8+ T cells. Study outcomes and limitations: Naive cells with CXCR3 showed TRB CDR3s that were more hydrophobic than those in CXCR3-negative naive cells. PBMCs showed partially decreased CXCR3 expression after cryopreservation, and most assays used fresh PBMCs. Within a donor, both naive subsets shared TRBV-TRBJ usage, unlike memory cells.

The chain couples TRBV6-5 to TRBJ2-2; the D gene TCRdb calls, TRBD2, cannot be checked with no DNA. Sequenced sample: naive CXCR3+ CD8+ T cells from blood. The subset was: CD45RO-CCR7+CD27+CD95- naive CD8+ T cells expressing CXCR3 (TNR3+). This receptor was obtained from a human donor in good health. Some clones in this sample may be carry-over from other donors' samples. CDR3 loop: CASSYGTSGSGELFF.